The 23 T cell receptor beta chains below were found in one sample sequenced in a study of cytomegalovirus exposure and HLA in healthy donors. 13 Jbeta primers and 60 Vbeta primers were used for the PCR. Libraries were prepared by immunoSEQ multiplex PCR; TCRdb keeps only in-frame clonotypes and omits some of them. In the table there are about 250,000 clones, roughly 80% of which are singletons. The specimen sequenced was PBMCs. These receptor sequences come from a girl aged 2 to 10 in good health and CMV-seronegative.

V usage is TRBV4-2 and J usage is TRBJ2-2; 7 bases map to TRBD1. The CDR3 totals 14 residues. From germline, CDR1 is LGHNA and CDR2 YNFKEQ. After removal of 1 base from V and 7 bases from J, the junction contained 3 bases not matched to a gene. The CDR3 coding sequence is TGTGCCAGCAGCCAAGCCACAGGGGTCGGGGAGCTGTTTTTT. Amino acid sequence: CASSQATGVGELFF.

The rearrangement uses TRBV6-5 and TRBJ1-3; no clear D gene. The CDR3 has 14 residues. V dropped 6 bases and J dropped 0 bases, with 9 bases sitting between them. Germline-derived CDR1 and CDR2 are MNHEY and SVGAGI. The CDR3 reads CASRFLNSGNTIYF. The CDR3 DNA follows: TGTGCCAGCAGATTTCTTAACTCTGGAAACACCATATATTTT.

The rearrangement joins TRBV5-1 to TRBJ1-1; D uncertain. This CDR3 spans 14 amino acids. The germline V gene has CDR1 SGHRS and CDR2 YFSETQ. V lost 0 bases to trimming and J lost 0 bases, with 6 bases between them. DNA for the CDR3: TGCGCCAGCAGCTTGGGCGGCCTGAACACTGAAGCTTTCTTT. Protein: CASSLGGLNTEAFF.

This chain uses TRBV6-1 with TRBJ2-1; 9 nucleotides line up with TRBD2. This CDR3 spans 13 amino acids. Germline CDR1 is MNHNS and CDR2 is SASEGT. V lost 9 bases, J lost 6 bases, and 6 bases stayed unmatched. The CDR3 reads CASLAGEVNEQFF. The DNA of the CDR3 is TGTGCCAGTTTAGCGGGAGAGGTCAATGAGCAGTTCTTC.

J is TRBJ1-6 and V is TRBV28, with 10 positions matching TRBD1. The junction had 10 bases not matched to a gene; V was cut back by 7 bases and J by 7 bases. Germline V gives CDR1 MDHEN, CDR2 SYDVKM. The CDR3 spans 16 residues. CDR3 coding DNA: TGTGCCAGCACTTCCGGGACAGGGGTGAGGAATTCACCCCTCCACTTT. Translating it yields CASTSGTGVRNSPLHF.

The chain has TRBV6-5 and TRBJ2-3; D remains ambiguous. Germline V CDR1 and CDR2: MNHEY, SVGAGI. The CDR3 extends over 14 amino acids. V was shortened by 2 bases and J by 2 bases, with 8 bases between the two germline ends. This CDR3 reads CASSYQAPTDTQYF. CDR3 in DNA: TGTGCCAGCAGTTACCAGGCACCCACAGATACGCAGTATTTT.

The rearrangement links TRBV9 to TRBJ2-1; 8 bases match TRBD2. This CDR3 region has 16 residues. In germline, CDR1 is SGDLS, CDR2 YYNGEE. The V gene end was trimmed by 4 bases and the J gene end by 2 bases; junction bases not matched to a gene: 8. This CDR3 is CASSHSGGGTYNEQFF. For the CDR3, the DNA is TGTGCCAGCAGCCACTCGGGGGGGGGCACCTACAATGAGCAGTTCTTC.

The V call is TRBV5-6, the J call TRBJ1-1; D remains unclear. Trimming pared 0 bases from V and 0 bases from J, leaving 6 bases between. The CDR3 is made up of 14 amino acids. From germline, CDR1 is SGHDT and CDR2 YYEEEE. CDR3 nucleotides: TGTGCCAGCAGCTTGGACAATTTGAACACTGAAGCTTTCTTT. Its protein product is CASSLDNLNTEAFF.

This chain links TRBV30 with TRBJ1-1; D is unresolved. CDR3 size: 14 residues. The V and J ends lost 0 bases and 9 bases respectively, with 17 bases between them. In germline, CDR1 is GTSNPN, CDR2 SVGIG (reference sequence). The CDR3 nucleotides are TGTGCCTGGAGTGTCTCGGGATCAACAAATCAAGCTTTCTTT. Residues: CAWSVSGSTNQAFF.

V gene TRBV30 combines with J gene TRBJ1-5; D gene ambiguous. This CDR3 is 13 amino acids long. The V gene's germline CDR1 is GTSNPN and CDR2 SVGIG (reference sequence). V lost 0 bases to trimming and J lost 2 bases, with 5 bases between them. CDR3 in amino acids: CAWSVPGNQPQHF. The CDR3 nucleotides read TGTGCCTGGAGTGTGCCAGGCAATCAGCCCCAGCATTTT.

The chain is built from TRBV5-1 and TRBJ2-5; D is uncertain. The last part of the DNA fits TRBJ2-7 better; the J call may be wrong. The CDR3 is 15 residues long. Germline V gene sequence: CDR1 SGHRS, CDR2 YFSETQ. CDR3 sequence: CASSLRFRNEYEQYF. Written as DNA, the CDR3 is TGCGCCAGCAGCTTGCGGTTCAGGAACGAATACGAGCAGTACTTC.

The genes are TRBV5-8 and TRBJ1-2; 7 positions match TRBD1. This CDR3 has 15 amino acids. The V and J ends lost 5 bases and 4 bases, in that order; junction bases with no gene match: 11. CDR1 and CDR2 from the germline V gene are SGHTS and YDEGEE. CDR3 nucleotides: TGTGCCAGCAGATCCGACAGGGCAACTTTCTATGGCTACACCTTC. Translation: CASRSDRATFYGYTF.

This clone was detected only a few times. CDR3 residues: CASARDWNNEQFF. As DNA, the CDR3 is TGCGCCAGCGCCCGGGACTGGAACAATGAGCAGTTCTTC. The V call is TRBV10-1, the J call TRBJ2-1; the D gene is possibly TRBD2 (6 bases). Germline values: CDR1 WNHNN, CDR2 SYGVQD (reference sequence). Trimming took off 8 bases at V and 5 bases at J, with 13 bases between the two ends. This CDR3 spans 13 amino acids.

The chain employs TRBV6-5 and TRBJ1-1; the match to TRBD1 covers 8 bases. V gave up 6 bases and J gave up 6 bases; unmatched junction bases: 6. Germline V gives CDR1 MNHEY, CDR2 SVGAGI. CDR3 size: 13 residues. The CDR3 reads CASRGTGGAEAFF. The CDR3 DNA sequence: TGTGCCAGCAGGGGGACAGGAGGCGCTGAAGCTTTCTTT.

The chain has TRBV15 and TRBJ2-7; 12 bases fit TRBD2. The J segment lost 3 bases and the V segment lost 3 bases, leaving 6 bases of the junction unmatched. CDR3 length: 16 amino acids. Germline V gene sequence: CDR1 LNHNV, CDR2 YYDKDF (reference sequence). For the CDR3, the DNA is TGTGCCACCAGCAGGGATGAACTAGCGGGAGGCTACGAGCAGTACTTC. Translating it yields CATSRDELAGGYEQYF.

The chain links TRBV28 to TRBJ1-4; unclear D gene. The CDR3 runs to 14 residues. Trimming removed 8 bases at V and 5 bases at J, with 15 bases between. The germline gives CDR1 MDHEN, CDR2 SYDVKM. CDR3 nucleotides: TGTGCCAGCTCCCCGAGGCCTTACAATGAAAAACTGTTTTTT. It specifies CASSPRPYNEKLFF.

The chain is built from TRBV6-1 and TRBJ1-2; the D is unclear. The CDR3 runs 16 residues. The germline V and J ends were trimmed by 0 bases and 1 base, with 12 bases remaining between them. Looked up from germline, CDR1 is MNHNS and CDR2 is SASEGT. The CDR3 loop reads CASSEAVQAFNYGYTF. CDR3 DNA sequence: TGTGCCAGCAGTGAAGCGGTCCAGGCGTTTAACTATGGCTACACCTTC.

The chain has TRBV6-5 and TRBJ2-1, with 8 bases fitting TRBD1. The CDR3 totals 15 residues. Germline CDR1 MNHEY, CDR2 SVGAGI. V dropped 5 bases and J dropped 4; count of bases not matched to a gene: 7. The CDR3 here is CASSAPGTGYNEQFF. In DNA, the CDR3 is TGTGCCAGCAGTGCCCCCGGGACAGGATACAATGAGCAGTTCTTC.

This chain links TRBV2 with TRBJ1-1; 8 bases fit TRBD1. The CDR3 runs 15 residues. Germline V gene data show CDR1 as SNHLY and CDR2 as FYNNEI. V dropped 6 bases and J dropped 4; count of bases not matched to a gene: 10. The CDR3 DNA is TGTGCCAGCAGCCCCGGACAGGGCGAGGGCACTGAAGCTTTCTTT. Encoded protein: CASSPGQGEGTEAFF.

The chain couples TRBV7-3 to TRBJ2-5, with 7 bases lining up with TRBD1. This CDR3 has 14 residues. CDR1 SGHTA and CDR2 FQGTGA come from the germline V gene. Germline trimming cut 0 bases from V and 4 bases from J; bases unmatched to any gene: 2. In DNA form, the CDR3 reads TGTGCCAGCAGCTTAACTGGGGACAGAGAGACCCAGTACTTC. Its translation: CASSLTGDRETQYF.

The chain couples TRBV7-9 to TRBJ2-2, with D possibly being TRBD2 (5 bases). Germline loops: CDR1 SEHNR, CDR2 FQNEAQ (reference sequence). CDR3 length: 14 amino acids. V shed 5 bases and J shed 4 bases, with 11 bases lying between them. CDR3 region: CASSTGLSTGELFF. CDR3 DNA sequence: TGTGCCAGCAGCACGGGGTTAAGCACCGGGGAGCTGTTTTTT.

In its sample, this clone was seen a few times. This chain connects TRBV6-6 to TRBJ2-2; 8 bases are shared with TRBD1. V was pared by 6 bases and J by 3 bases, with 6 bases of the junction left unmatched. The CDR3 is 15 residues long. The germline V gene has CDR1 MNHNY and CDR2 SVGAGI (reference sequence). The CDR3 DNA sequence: TGTGCCAGCAGAACCGGGACAGGTCACACCGGGGAGCTGTTTTTT. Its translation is CASRTGTGHTGELFF.

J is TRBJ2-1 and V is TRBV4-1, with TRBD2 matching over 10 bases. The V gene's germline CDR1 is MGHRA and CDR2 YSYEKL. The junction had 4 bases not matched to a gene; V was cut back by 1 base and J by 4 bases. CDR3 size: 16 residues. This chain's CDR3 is CASSQGGLARYNEQFF. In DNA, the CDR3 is TGCGCCAGCAGCCAAGGGGGACTAGCGCGGTACAATGAGCAGTTCTTC.